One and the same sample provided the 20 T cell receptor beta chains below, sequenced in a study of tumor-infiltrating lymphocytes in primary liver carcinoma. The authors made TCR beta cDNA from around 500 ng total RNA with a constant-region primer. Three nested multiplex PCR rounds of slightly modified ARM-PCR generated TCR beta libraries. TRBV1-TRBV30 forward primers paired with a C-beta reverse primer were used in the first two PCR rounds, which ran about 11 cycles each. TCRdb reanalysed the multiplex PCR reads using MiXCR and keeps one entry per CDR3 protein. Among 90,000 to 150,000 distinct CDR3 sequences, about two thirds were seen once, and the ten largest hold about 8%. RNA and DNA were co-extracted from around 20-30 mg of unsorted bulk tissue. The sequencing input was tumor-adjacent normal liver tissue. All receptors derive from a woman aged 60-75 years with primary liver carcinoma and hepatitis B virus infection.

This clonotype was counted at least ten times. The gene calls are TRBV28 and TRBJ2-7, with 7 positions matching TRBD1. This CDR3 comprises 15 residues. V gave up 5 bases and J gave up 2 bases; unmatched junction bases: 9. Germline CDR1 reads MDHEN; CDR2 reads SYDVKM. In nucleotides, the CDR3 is TGTGCCAGCAGTGCGCCCGGGACAGCCACCTACGAGCAGTACTTC. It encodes CASSAPGTATYEQYF.

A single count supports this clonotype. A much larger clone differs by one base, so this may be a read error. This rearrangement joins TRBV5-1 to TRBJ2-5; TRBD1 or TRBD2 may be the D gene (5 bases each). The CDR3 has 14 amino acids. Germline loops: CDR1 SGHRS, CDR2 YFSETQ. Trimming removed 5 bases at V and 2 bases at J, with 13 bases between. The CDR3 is CASRSGLTQETQYF. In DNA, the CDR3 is TGCGCCAGCAGGTCGGGGCTAACACAAGAGACCCAGTACTTC. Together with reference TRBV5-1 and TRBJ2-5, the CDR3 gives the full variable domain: KAGVTQTPRYLIKTRGQQVTLSCSPISGHRSVSWYQQTPGQGLQFLFEYFSETQRNKGNFPGRFSGRQFSNSRSEMNVSTLELGDSALYLCASRSGLTQETQYFGPGTRLLVL.

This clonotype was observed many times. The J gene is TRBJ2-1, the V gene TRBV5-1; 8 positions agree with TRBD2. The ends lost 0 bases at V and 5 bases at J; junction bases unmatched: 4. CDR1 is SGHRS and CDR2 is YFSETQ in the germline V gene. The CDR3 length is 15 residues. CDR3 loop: CASSLVAGRHNEQFF. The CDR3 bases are TGCGCCAGCAGCTTGGTAGCGGGACGACACAATGAGCAGTTCTTC.

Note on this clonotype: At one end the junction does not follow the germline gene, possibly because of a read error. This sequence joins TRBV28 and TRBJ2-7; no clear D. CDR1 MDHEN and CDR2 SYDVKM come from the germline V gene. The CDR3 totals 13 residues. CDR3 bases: TGTGCCAGCAGTTTAGTGGTGACTTACGAGCAGCACTTC. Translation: CASSLVVTYEQHF. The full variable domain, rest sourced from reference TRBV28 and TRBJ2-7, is DVKVTQSSRYLVKRTGEKVFLECVQDMDHENMFWYRQDPGLGLRLIYFSYDVKMKEKGDIPEGYSVSREKKERFSLILESASTNQTSMYLCASSLVVTYEQHFGPGTRLTVT.

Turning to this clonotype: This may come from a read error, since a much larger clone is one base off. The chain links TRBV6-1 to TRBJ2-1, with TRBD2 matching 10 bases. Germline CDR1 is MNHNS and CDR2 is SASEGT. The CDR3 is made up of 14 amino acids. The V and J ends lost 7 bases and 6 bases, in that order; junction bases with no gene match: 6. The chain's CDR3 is CASNIAGGVNEQFF. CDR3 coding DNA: TGTGCCAGCAACATAGCGGGAGGAGTCAATGAGCAGTTCTTC.

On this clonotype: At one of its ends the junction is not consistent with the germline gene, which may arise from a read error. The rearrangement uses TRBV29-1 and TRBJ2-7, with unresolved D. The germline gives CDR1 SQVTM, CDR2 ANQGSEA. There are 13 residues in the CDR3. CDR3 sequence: CRVTLKGPYEQYF. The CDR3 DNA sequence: TGCCGCGTGACCCTCAAGGGCCCCTACGAGCAGTACTTC.

CDR3 sequence (DNA): TGCGCCAGTAGCCCCGATAGCGGAGAGGGGTCCAGGTACGAGCAGTACTTC. Its translation is CASSPDSGEGSRYEQYF. The chain combines TRBV5-1 with TRBJ2-7, with D possibly TRBD2 on 6 matching bases. Trimming left V 8 bases short and J 4 bases short, with 28 bases between. Germline CDR1 reads SGHRS; CDR2 reads YFSETQ. This CDR3 has 17 amino acids.

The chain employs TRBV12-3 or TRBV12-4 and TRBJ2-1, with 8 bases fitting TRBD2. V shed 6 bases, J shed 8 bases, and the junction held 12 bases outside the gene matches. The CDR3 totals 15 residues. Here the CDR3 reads CASRRLARVGYEQFF. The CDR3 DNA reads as TGTGCCAGCAGGCGACTAGCGAGAGTTGGGTATGAGCAGTTCTTC.

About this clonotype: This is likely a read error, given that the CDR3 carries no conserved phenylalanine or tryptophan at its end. CDR3 in amino acids: CASNPTGGDSYEQYL. The CDR3 bases are TGTGCCAGCAACCCAACGGGTGGGGATTCCTACGAGCAGTACCTC. The chain recombines TRBV6-1 with TRBJ2-7; D remains ambiguous. Trimming cost V 7 bases and J 1 base, with 17 bases left between them. Germline V lookup: CDR1 MNHNS, CDR2 SASEGT. The CDR3 consists of 15 residues.

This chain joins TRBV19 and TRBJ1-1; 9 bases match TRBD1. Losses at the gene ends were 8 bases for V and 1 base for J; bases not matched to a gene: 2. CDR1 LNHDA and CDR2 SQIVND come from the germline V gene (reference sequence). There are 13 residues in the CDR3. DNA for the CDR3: TGTGCCAGTTACAGGGGGCGGAACACTGAAGCTTTCTTT. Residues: CASYRGRNTEAFF.

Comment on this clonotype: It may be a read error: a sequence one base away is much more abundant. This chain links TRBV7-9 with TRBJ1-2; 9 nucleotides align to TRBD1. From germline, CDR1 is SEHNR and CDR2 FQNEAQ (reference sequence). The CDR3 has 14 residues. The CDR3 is CACSLNRGPYGYTF. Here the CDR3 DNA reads TGTGCCTGCAGCTTAAACAGGGGGCCCTATGGCTACACCTTC. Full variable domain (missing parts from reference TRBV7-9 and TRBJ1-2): DTGVSQNPRHKITKRGQNVTFRCDPISEHNRLYWYRQTLGQGPEFLTYFQNEAQLEKSRLLSDRFSAERPKGSFSTLEIQRTEQGDSAMYLCACSLNRGPYGYTFGSGTRLTVV.

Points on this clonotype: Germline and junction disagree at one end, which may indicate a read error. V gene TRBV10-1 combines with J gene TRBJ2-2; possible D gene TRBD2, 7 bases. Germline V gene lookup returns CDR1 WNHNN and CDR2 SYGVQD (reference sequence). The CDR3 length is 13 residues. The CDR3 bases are TGCGCCAGCAGTCTCTGGAACACCGGGGGGCTGCTTTTT. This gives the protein CASSLWNTGGLLF.

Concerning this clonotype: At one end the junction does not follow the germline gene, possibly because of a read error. The CDR3 reads CASSPRDVNQPKHF. The CDR3 DNA follows: TGCGCCAGCAGCCCCCGGGACGTCAATCAGCCCAAGCATTTT. This chain links TRBV4-1 with TRBJ1-5, with D perhaps matching TRBD1 (5 bases). Germline values: CDR1 MGHRA, CDR2 YSYEKL. This CDR3 is built from 14 residues.

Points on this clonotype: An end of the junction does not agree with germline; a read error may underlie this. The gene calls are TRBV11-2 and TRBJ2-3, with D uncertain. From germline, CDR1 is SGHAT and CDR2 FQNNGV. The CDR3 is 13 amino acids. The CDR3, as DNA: TGTGCCAGCAGCCTAGATCGAGGAGATACGCGCTATTTT. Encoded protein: CASSLDRGDTRYF.

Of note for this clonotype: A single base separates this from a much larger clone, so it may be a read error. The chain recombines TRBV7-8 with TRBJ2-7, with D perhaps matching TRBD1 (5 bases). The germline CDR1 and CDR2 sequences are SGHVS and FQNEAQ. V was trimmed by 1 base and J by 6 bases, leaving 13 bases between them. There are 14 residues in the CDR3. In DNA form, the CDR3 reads TGTGCCAGCAGCTTAGAGACAGTGGTTAGCGAGCAGTACTTC. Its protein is CASSLETVVSEQYF.

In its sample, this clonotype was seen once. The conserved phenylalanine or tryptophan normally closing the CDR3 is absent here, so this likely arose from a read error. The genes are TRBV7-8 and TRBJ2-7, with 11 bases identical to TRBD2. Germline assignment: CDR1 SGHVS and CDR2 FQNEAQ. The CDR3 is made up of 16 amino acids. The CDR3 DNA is TGTCCAAGCAGCTCATCGGGACTAGCGGTTTACTACGAGCAGTACTTA. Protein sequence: CPSSSSGLAVYYEQYL.

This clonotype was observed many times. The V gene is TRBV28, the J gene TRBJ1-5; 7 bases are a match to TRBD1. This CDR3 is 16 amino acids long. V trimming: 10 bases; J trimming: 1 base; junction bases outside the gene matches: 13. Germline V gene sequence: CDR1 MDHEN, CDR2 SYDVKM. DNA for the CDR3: TGTGCCACCCAAACCTACAGGGGAGGGAGCAATCAGCCCCAGCATTTT. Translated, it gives CATQTYRGGSNQPQHF.

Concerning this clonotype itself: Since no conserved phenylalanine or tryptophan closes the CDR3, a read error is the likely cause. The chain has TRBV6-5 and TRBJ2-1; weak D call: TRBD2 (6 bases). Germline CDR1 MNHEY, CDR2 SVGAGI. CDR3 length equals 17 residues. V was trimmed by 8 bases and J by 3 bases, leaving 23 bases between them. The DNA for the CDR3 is TGTGCCAGCGGGCCCTGTGTTCGAGCGGGTCGCTACAATGAGCAGTTCTTA. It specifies CASGPCVRAGRYNEQFL.

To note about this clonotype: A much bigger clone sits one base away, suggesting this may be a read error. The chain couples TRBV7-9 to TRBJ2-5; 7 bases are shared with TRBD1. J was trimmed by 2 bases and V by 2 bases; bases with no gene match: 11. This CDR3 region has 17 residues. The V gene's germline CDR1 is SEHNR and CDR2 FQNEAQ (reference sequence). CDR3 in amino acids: CASSLNRGGHRQETQYF. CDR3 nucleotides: TGTGCCAGCAGCTTAAACAGAGGGGGCCATCGTCAAGAGACCCAGTACTTC. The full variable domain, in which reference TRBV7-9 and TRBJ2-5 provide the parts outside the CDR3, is DTGVSQNPRHKITKRGQNVTFRCDPISEHNRLYWYRQTLGQGPEFLTYFQNEAQLEKSRLLSDRFSAERPKGSFSTLEIQRTEQGDSAMYLCASSLNRGGHRQETQYFGPGTRLLVL.

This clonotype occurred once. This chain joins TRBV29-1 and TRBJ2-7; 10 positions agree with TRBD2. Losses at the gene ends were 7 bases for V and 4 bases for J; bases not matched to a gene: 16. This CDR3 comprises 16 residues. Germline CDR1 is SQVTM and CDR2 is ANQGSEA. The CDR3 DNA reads TGCAGCGCAACCTGGACTAGCGGTTCTACTAGGTACGAGCAGTACTTC. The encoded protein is CSATWTSGSTRYEQYF.